Listed below are T cell receptor beta chains from one sample, sequenced in a study of blood T cells in healthy people across ages. TCRdb independently ran MiXCR on the 5' RACE reads; one entry per CDR3 protein. The table has about 730,000 distinct CDR3 sequences, roughly 43% seen once; the top ten hold roughly 19%. Sample: blood. The receptors shown here come from a woman between 55 and 75 years old in good health. Both conserved end residues are part of each CDR3. A D gene is named only where the DNA matches it firmly. A row's size may be missing; if present it is once, few, many or a size class.

d_gene: TRBD2; j_gene: TRBJ2-1; abundance: many; v_gene: TRBV28; CDR3aa: CASSLGAGGRNEQFF; CDR3nt: TGTGCCAGCAGTTTAGGAGCGGGAGGGCGGAATGAGCAGTTCTTC
d_gene: TRBD1; j_gene: TRBJ1-2; abundance: -; v_gene: TRBV5-1; CDR3aa: CASSLGTGISSGYTF; CDR3nt: TGCGCCAGCAGCTTGGGGACAGGGATCAGCTCTGGCTACACCTTC
d_gene: TRBD2; j_gene: TRBJ2-3; abundance: -; v_gene: TRBV10-2; CDR3aa: CASSGLAERGADTQYF; CDR3nt: TGCGCCAGCAGTGGACTAGCGGAGAGGGGTGCAGATACGCAGTATTTT
d_gene: TRBD1; j_gene: TRBJ1-1; abundance: -; v_gene: TRBV6-6; CDR3aa: CASSYKDRATEAFF; CDR3nt: TGTGCCAGCAGTTACAAGGACAGGGCGACCGAAGCTTTCTTT
d_gene: -; j_gene: TRBJ1-2; abundance: few; v_gene: TRBV12-3/TRBV12-4; CDR3aa: CASSLGVYGYTF; CDR3nt: TGTGCCAGCAGTTTAGGTGTCTATGGCTACACCTTC
d_gene: TRBD2; j_gene: TRBJ2-3; abundance: -; v_gene: TRBV7-3; CDR3aa: CASSQTGGGDTQYF; CDR3nt: TGTGCCAGCAGCCAGACGGGGGGAGGAGATACGCAGTATTTT
d_gene: TRBD2; j_gene: TRBJ2-1; abundance: few; v_gene: TRBV6-1; CDR3aa: CASSLAGESSYNEQFF; CDR3nt: TGTGCCAGCAGTTTAGCGGGAGAGAGCTCCTACAATGAGCAGTTCTTC
d_gene: TRBD1; j_gene: TRBJ1-2; abundance: -; v_gene: TRBV12-3/TRBV12-4; CDR3aa: CASIQSQGAGGYTF; CDR3nt: TGTGCCAGCATCCAATCACAGGGGGCGGGGGGCTACACCTTC
d_gene: -; j_gene: TRBJ2-2; abundance: -; v_gene: TRBV4-1; CDR3aa: CASSQALLNGELFF; CDR3nt: TGCGCCAGCAGCCAGGCTCTCTTAAACGGGGAGCTGTTTTTT
d_gene: -; j_gene: TRBJ2-3; abundance: -; v_gene: TRBV7-3; CDR3aa: CASSLYSDTQYF; CDR3nt: TGTGCCAGCAGCTTGTACTCAGATACGCAGTATTTT
d_gene: TRBD2; j_gene: TRBJ2-1; abundance: many; v_gene: TRBV20-1; CDR3aa: CSASSREVDNEQFF; CDR3nt: TGCAGTGCTAGTTCCCGGGAGGTTGACAATGAGCAGTTCTTC
d_gene: -; j_gene: TRBJ2-3; abundance: few; v_gene: TRBV7-2; CDR3aa: CASSLASTLKYF; CDR3nt: TGTGCCAGCAGCTTAGCGTCCACACTGAAGTATTTT
d_gene: -; j_gene: TRBJ2-3; abundance: few; v_gene: TRBV20-1; CDR3aa: CSAPPGSSTDTQYF; CDR3nt: TGCAGTGCCCCCCCTGGGAGCAGCACAGATACGCAGTATTTT
d_gene: -; j_gene: TRBJ1-5; abundance: -; v_gene: TRBV2; CDR3aa: CASSEFYAGSNQPQHF; CDR3nt: TGTGCCAGCAGTGAGTTCTATGCGGGTAGCAATCAGCCCCAGCATTTT
d_gene: TRBD2; j_gene: TRBJ2-1; abundance: -; v_gene: TRBV5-1; CDR3aa: CASSLIGTSGGAREVEQFF; CDR3nt: TGCGCCAGCAGCCTAATTGGGACTAGCGGGGGGGCCCGGGAAGTTGAGCAGTTCTTC
d_gene: TRBD2; j_gene: TRBJ2-1; abundance: few; v_gene: TRBV15; CDR3aa: CATSSVEGTTSGRTQFF; CDR3nt: TGTGCCACCAGCAGTGTTGAGGGTACTACTAGCGGGAGAACGCAGTTCTTC
d_gene: TRBD2; j_gene: TRBJ2-5; abundance: -; v_gene: TRBV3-1; CDR3aa: CASSHYSGSFGETQYF; CDR3nt: TGCGCCAGCAGCCACTATAGCGGGAGTTTTGGAGAGACCCAGTACTTC
d_gene: TRBD2; j_gene: TRBJ2-5; abundance: -; v_gene: TRBV20-1; CDR3aa: CSANKAGGYQETQYF; CDR3nt: TGCAGTGCTAATAAAGCGGGAGGTTACCAAGAGACCCAGTACTTC
d_gene: -; j_gene: TRBJ2-1; abundance: -; v_gene: TRBV5-5; CDR3aa: CAGSLQDWTYNEQFF; CDR3nt: TGTGCCGGCAGCTTGCAGGACTGGACCTACAATGAGCAGTTCTTC
d_gene: -; j_gene: TRBJ1-2; abundance: many; v_gene: TRBV6-6; CDR3aa: CASTLGQNYGYTF; CDR3nt: TGTGCCAGTACATTGGGGCAGAACTATGGCTACACCTTC